This T cell receptor (beta chain) was documented in a study of blood T cell repertoires in COVID-19. At the level of the study: PBMCs, B-cell-depleted T cells, or T cells were the source of the cDNA or gDNA that made up the material.

With 6 bases removed from V and 0 bases from J, the gap between germline ends came to 6 bases. The CDR3 length is 13 residues. Germline CDR1 is LNHDA and CDR2 is SQIVND (reference sequence). Profiled with immunoSEQ multiplex PCR; TCRdb holds only in-frame clones, not every one. The sample records over 250,000 clones, about 87% being singletons. Specimen: PBMCs or T cells enriched from blood (not recorded which). The gene calls are TRBV19 and TRBJ1-3; no clear D. The receptor comes from a woman aged 45-60 years who had recovered from COVID-19. CDR3 nucleotides: TGTGCCAGTAGAACAAGCTCTGGAAACACCATATATTTT. Translating it yields CASRTSSGNTIYF. Together with reference TRBV19 and TRBJ1-3, the CDR3 gives the full variable domain: DGGITQSPKYLFRKEGQNVTLSCEQNLNHDAMYWYRQDPGQGLRLIYYSQIVNDFQKGDIAEGYSVSREKKESFPLTVTSAQKNPTAFYLCASRTSSGNTIYFGEGSWLTVV.